These T cell receptor beta chains were read from a single sample in a study of blood T cell repertoires in COVID-19. Here immunoSEQ multiplex PCR was the method, and the copy in TCRdb shows in-frame clones only, minus some. The sample lists 85,000 to 90,000 clones, around 93% occurring once. The specimen sequenced was peripheral blood. The receptors derive from a human donor with active COVID-19. The donor label of this sample is uncertain. Each CDR3 is given with its conserved first and last residue. A D gene is named only where the DNA matches it firmly. A clone size is listed for some rows: how often the clone was seen (once, few, many), or a class if it is expanded.

D gene: TRBD1; clone size: few; J gene: TRBJ1-2; V gene: TRBV12-5; CDR3 DNA: TGTGCTAGTGTCCTGACAGGGGGCGATTATGGCTACACCTTC; CDR3 protein: CASVLTGGDYGYTF
D gene: TRBD1; clone size: NA; J gene: TRBJ1-2; V gene: TRBV6-5; CDR3 DNA: TGTGCCAGCAGTTTTACAGGGGGCGGTAGTGGCTACACCTTC; CDR3 protein: CASSFTGGGSGYTF
D gene: NA; clone size: NA; J gene: TRBJ1-2; V gene: TRBV6-1; CDR3 DNA: TGTGCCAGCAGTGAAGCGCGGTACGACGTTTCCTATGGCTACACCTTC; CDR3 protein: CASSEARYDVSYGYTF
D gene: NA; clone size: NA; J gene: TRBJ1-4; V gene: TRBV2; CDR3 DNA: TGTGCCAGCAGGACCAGGGGACGACAGCCACAAGAGACCGCAACTAATGAAAAACTGTTTTTT; CDR3 protein: CASRTRGRQPQETATNEKLFF
D gene: NA; clone size: NA; J gene: TRBJ1-2; V gene: TRBV6-2/TRBV6-3; CDR3 DNA: TGTGCCAGCAGCGCCCGGGCGGGGGCCTATGGCTACACCTTC; CDR3 protein: CASSARAGAYGYTF
D gene: TRBD1; clone size: NA; J gene: TRBJ2-5; V gene: TRBV11-2; CDR3 DNA: TGTGCCAGCAGCTTAAACGGGTTGACAGGGGGCTTGGAGACCCAGTACTTC; CDR3 protein: CASSLNGLTGGLETQYF
D gene: NA; clone size: NA; J gene: TRBJ1-1; V gene: TRBV6-5; CDR3 DNA: TGTGCCAGCAGGTATCTGGGGAGCACTGAAGCTTTCTTT; CDR3 protein: CASRYLGSTEAFF
D gene: NA; clone size: NA; J gene: TRBJ2-3; V gene: TRBV12-3/TRBV12-4; CDR3 DNA: TGTGCCAGCAGTCAGTCTAGCACAGATACGCAGTATTTT; CDR3 protein: CASSQSSTDTQYF
D gene: NA; clone size: NA; J gene: TRBJ1-5; V gene: TRBV28; CDR3 DNA: TGTGCCGGAGGTCAGGGCAATCAGCCCCAGCATTTT; CDR3 protein: CAGGQGNQPQHF
D gene: NA; clone size: NA; J gene: TRBJ1-5; V gene: TRBV19; CDR3 DNA: TGTGCCAGTAGTACGTTCAGCGGCGGCAATCAGCCCCAGCATTTT; CDR3 protein: CASSTFSGGNQPQHF
D gene: NA; clone size: NA; J gene: TRBJ2-3; V gene: TRBV7-9; CDR3 DNA: TGTGCCAGCAGCTTTGGGCAGACAGATACGCAGTATTTT; CDR3 protein: CASSFGQTDTQYF
D gene: NA; clone size: NA; J gene: TRBJ2-5; V gene: TRBV7-9; CDR3 DNA: TGTGCCAGCAGCCAGGGGACGGGGGAGACCCAGTACTTC; CDR3 protein: CASSQGTGETQYF
D gene: NA; clone size: NA; J gene: TRBJ1-4; V gene: TRBV4-3; CDR3 DNA: TGCGCCAGCAGCCAAGGTGACGCCGGGCGGGGGGCTGCTAATGAAAAACTGTTTTTT; CDR3 protein: CASSQGDAGRGAANEKLFF
D gene: NA; clone size: NA; J gene: TRBJ2-1; V gene: TRBV9; CDR3 DNA: TGTGCCAGCAGCGCGGGGCTAGCGACTTACAATGAGCAGTTCTTC; CDR3 protein: CASSAGLATYNEQFF
D gene: TRBD1; clone size: NA; J gene: TRBJ1-1; V gene: TRBV6-2/TRBV6-3; CDR3 DNA: TGTGCCAGCAGTGACAGGGGGCGCGACACTGAAGCTTTCTTT; CDR3 protein: CASSDRGRDTEAFF
D gene: NA; clone size: NA; J gene: TRBJ1-3; V gene: TRBV2; CDR3 DNA: TGTGCCAGCAGTGATCTCTCCTCTGGAAACACCATATATTTT; CDR3 protein: CASSDLSSGNTIYF
D gene: TRBD2; clone size: NA; J gene: TRBJ2-5; V gene: TRBV7-2; CDR3 DNA: TGTGCCAGCAGCTTAGCAAGCGGGGGGCAGACCCAGTACTTC; CDR3 protein: CASSLASGGQTQYF
D gene: TRBD2; clone size: NA; J gene: TRBJ2-2; V gene: TRBV4-1; CDR3 DNA: TGCGCCAGCAGCCACGGACTAGCGGAAAACACCGGGGAGCTGTTTTTT; CDR3 protein: CASSHGLAENTGELFF
D gene: TRBD1; clone size: medium-sized; J gene: TRBJ2-5; V gene: TRBV9; CDR3 DNA: TGTGCCAGCAGCGTCGACCAGGGGGCAAAAGAGACCCAGTACTTC; CDR3 protein: CASSVDQGAKETQYF
D gene: NA; clone size: NA; J gene: TRBJ1-3; V gene: TRBV7-2; CDR3 DNA: TGTGCCAGCAGCCACGCATACGAGGCCACCATATATTTT; CDR3 protein: CASSHAYEATIYF
D gene: TRBD1; clone size: NA; J gene: TRBJ2-2; V gene: TRBV24-1; CDR3 DNA: TGTGCCACCAGTGATTCCGGACAGGGCGTTTCAACCGGGGAGCTGTTTTTT; CDR3 protein: CATSDSGQGVSTGELFF
D gene: TRBD1; clone size: once; J gene: TRBJ2-3; V gene: TRBV25-1; CDR3 DNA: TGTGCCAGCAGTGAATTGGACAGGGGGCCCACAGATACGCAGTATTTT; CDR3 protein: CASSELDRGPTDTQYF
D gene: TRBD1; clone size: NA; J gene: TRBJ1-5; V gene: TRBV27; CDR3 DNA: TGTGCCAGCAGTACCCTCCGGACAGGGGTTGTGCAGCCCCAGCATTTT; CDR3 protein: CASSTLRTGVVQPQHF
D gene: TRBD1; clone size: NA; J gene: TRBJ2-7; V gene: TRBV2; CDR3 DNA: TGTGCCAGCAGTTTTCGGGACAGTCGCTACGAGCAGTACTTC; CDR3 protein: CASSFRDSRYEQYF
D gene: TRBD2; clone size: NA; J gene: TRBJ2-1; V gene: TRBV27; CDR3 DNA: TGTGCCAGCAGTTTATCCCCGGGGGGGCCGGGTGAGCAGTTCTTC; CDR3 protein: CASSLSPGGPGEQFF
D gene: NA; clone size: NA; J gene: TRBJ1-2; V gene: TRBV5-1; CDR3 DNA: TGCGCCAGCAGCTTGGCCCCCAGGGAGACAGGTGGCTACACCTTC; CDR3 protein: CASSLAPRETGGYTF
D gene: NA; clone size: NA; J gene: TRBJ1-6; V gene: TRBV19; CDR3 DNA: TGTGCCAGTACCCCGGGACAAGGCCCTTTTGGTTCACCCCTCCACTTT; CDR3 protein: CASTPGQGPFGSPLHF
D gene: TRBD1; clone size: NA; J gene: TRBJ2-7; V gene: TRBV5-1; CDR3 DNA: TGCGCCAGCAGCTCAGACAGGGGCTACGAGCAGTACTTC; CDR3 protein: CASSSDRGYEQYF
D gene: NA; clone size: NA; J gene: TRBJ2-7; V gene: TRBV6-6; CDR3 DNA: TGTGCCAGCAGTTTTGGCCTAGCCTACGAGCAGTACTTC; CDR3 protein: CASSFGLAYEQYF
D gene: TRBD2; clone size: NA; J gene: TRBJ2-7; V gene: TRBV6-2/TRBV6-3; CDR3 DNA: TGTGCCAGCAGCCCTAGCGGGGATCGGTACGAGCAGTACTTC; CDR3 protein: CASSPSGDRYEQYF
D gene: TRBD2; clone size: NA; J gene: TRBJ2-1; V gene: TRBV9; CDR3 DNA: TGTGCCAGCAGCTTTCCCGGGACTAGCGGGGGGGCTTCCTCCTACAATGAGCAGTTCTTC; CDR3 protein: CASSFPGTSGGASSYNEQFF
D gene: TRBD1; clone size: once; J gene: TRBJ2-1; V gene: TRBV6-4; CDR3 DNA: TGTGCCAGCAGTGACCTAAAAGCGGGGACAGGGTCGGGTGAGCAGTTCTTC; CDR3 protein: CASSDLKAGTGSGEQFF
D gene: TRBD1; clone size: NA; J gene: TRBJ2-5; V gene: TRBV6-6; CDR3 DNA: TGTGCCAGCAGTTATATCCCGGACAGGGGAGAGACCCAGTACTTC; CDR3 protein: CASSYIPDRGETQYF
D gene: NA; clone size: NA; J gene: TRBJ2-2; V gene: TRBV5-1; CDR3 DNA: TGCGCCAGCAGCTCTCTCCGCATGAGCGATACCGGGGAGCTGTTTTTT; CDR3 protein: CASSSLRMSDTGELFF
D gene: NA; clone size: NA; J gene: TRBJ2-1; V gene: TRBV7-2; CDR3 DNA: TGTGCCAGCAGCTTTAGAGGATACAATGAGCAGTTCTTC; CDR3 protein: CASSFRGYNEQFF
D gene: TRBD1; clone size: NA; J gene: TRBJ2-1; V gene: TRBV29-1; CDR3 DNA: TGCAGCGCCGAGACAGGGATTGGGTTCAATGAGCAGTTCTTC; CDR3 protein: CSAETGIGFNEQFF
D gene: NA; clone size: NA; J gene: TRBJ1-1; V gene: TRBV25-1; CDR3 DNA: TGTGCCAGCATCACCAACGGGAACACTGAAGCTTTCTTT; CDR3 protein: CASITNGNTEAFF
D gene: TRBD1; clone size: NA; J gene: TRBJ1-5; V gene: TRBV18; CDR3 DNA: TGTGCCAGCTCACCCATCGATACAGGGGATGGCAATCAGCCCCAGCATTTT; CDR3 protein: CASSPIDTGDGNQPQHF
D gene: TRBD2; clone size: NA; J gene: TRBJ2-3; V gene: TRBV4-1; CDR3 DNA: TGCGCCAGCAGCCAGGTTAGCGGGGCGACAGATACGCAGTATTTT; CDR3 protein: CASSQVSGATDTQYF
D gene: NA; clone size: NA; J gene: TRBJ1-1; V gene: TRBV29-1; CDR3 DNA: TGCAGCGTTGTGCGGATTATGAACACTGAAGCTTTCTTT; CDR3 protein: CSVVRIMNTEAFF
D gene: NA; clone size: NA; J gene: TRBJ1-6; V gene: TRBV28; CDR3 DNA: TGTGCCAGCAGTTTAGCAGTGAATTCACCCCTCCACTTT; CDR3 protein: CASSLAVNSPLHF
D gene: NA; clone size: NA; J gene: TRBJ2-5; V gene: TRBV29-1; CDR3 DNA: TGCAGCGTAGATACCGGGACACGTAACGACCAGTACTTC; CDR3 protein: CSVDTGTRNDQYF
D gene: NA; clone size: medium-sized; J gene: TRBJ2-5; V gene: TRBV5-4; CDR3 DNA: TGTGCCAGCAGCTTGGTGCTGGGGGCTGAGGTGGAGACCCAGTACTTC; CDR3 protein: CASSLVLGAEVETQYF
D gene: TRBD2; clone size: NA; J gene: TRBJ2-3; V gene: TRBV7-9; CDR3 DNA: TGTGCCAGCAGACAAAGGACTAGCGGGGGGGCCGGCGATACGCAGTATTTT; CDR3 protein: CASRQRTSGGAGDTQYF